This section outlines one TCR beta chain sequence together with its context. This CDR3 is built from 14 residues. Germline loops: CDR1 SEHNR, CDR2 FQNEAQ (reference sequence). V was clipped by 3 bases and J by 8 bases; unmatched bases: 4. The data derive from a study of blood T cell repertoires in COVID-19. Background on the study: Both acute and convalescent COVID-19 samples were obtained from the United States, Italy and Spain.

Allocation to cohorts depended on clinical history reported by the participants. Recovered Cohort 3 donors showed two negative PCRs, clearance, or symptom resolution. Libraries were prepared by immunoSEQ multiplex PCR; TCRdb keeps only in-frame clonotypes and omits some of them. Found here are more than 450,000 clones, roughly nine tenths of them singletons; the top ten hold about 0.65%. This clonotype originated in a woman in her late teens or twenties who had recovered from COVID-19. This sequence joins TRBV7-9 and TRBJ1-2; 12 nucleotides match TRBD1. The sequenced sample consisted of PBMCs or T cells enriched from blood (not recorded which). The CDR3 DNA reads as TGTGCCAGCAGCTTGGGACAGGGGGCCCTAGGCTACACCTTC. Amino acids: CASSLGQGALGYTF.